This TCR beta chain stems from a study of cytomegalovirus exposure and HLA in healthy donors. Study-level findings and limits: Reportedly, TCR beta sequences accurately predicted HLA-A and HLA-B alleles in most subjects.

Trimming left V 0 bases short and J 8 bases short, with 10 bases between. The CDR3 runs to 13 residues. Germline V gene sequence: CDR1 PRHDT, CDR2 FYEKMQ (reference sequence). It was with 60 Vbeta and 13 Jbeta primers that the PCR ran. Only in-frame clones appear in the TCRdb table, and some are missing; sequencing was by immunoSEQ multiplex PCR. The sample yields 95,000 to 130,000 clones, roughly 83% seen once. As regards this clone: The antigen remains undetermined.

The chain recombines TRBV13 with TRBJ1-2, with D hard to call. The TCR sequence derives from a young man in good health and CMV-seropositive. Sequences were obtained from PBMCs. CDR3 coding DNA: TGTGCCAGCAGCTTAGGTTGGGAGACCGGCTACACCTTC. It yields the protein CASSLGWETGYTF.